Below are 12 T cell receptor beta chains sequenced from a single sample in a study of shared clonotypes between healthy human individuals (dated by TCRdb to about 2020). To prepare the library, the immunoSEQ multiplex PCR assay was applied. What TCRdb holds here is the immuneACCESS table cut down to in-frame rearrangements. Part of the clones is not present; checked against another copy, under half of the missing clones reflect an unresolved V gene, and the others are unexplained. A total of 230,000 or so clones appear in this sample, 60% to 70% of them only once. In total, the top ten clones hold over 8.5% of the sample. The sequencing input was memory CD4+ T cells sorted from blood. According to the study, the label for this sample's cell subset or site signals: CD45RA-negative fraction. The receptors come from a man younger than 40 in good health.

The genes are TRBV18 and TRBJ2-1, with D perhaps being TRBD1 or TRBD2 (5 bases each). Germline assignment: CDR1 KGHSH and CDR2 LQKENI. Between the trimmed V and J ends, which lost 0 bases and 12 bases, there was a span of 21 bases. This CDR3 has 16 amino acids. The CDR3 nucleotides read TGTGCCAGCTCACCACCGAGTAGGGGACCAGCAGATGGGCAGTTCTTC. Protein product: CASSPPSRGPADGQFF.

The chain recombines TRBV7-2 with TRBJ2-7; D is ambiguous. The CDR3 runs 14 residues. The ends were cut back, 5 bases at V and 2 bases at J, with 13 bases in the middle. Germline CDR1 SGHTA, CDR2 FQGNSA. The CDR3 sequence: CASSPAPGPYEQYF. The DNA of the CDR3 is TGTGCCAGCAGCCCAGCCCCGGGTCCCTACGAGCAGTACTTC. The full variable domain, in which reference TRBV7-2 and TRBJ2-7 provide the parts outside the CDR3, is GAGVSQSPSNKVTEKGKDVELRCDPISGHTALYWYRQSLGQGLEFLIYFQGNSAPDKSGLPSDRFSAERTGGSVSTLTIQRTQQEDSAVYLCASSPAPGPYEQYFGPGTRLTVT.

The chain has TRBV7-9 and TRBJ1-3, with D possibly TRBD1 on 5 matching bases. V was trimmed by 5 bases and J by 7 bases, leaving 15 bases between them. The length of the CDR3 is 14 residues. The germline CDR1 and CDR2 sequences are SEHNR and FQNEAQ (reference sequence). The CDR3 spells CASSPGQGFNTIYF. The CDR3 DNA is TGTGCCAGCAGCCCGGGGCAGGGTTTTAACACCATATATTTT.

The chain has TRBV6-5 and TRBJ1-5; D gene uncertain. V shed 2 bases and J shed 6 bases, with 14 bases lying between them. This CDR3 is built from 15 residues. From germline, CDR1 is MNHEY and CDR2 SVGAGI. CDR3 DNA: TGTGCCAGCAGTTACCCATGGACCGGGCGTCAGCCCCAGCATTTT. It encodes CASSYPWTGRQPQHF.

This clone appeared a few times. The chain carries TRBV27 and TRBJ2-1; D remains unclear. Trimming removed 4 bases from V and 4 bases from J, with 11 bases in between. The CDR3 covers 14 residues. From germline, CDR1 is MNHEY and CDR2 SMNVEV (reference sequence). CDR3 protein: CASSSRPRYNEQFF. The CDR3, as DNA: TGTGCCAGCAGTTCCCGACCCAGGTACAATGAGCAGTTCTTC.

The rearrangement uses TRBV7-9 and TRBJ1-4; D is unclear. Trimming pared 5 bases from V and 7 bases from J, leaving 11 bases between. The CDR3 is 13 residues long. Germline values: CDR1 SEHNR, CDR2 FQNEAQ (reference sequence). CDR3 nucleotide sequence: TGTGCCAGCAGCCAAGGGCTTAGTGAAAAACTGTTTTTT. It specifies CASSQGLSEKLFF.

The chain recombines TRBV28 with TRBJ2-2, with D unclear. The CDR3 spans 15 residues. Between the trimmed V and J ends, which lost 3 bases and 5 bases, there was a span of 13 bases. Germline values: CDR1 MDHEN, CDR2 SYDVKM. The CDR3, as DNA: TGTGCCAGCAGTTTTATAGGTCTACCAACCGGGGAGCTGTTTTTT. Translated, it gives CASSFIGLPTGELFF.

V usage is TRBV27 and J usage is TRBJ2-1; 8 bases map to TRBD2. J lost 9 bases, V lost 2 bases, and 9 bases had no gene match. Germline CDR1 reads MNHEY; CDR2 reads SMNVEV (reference sequence). CDR3 length equals 15 residues. The CDR3 DNA reads TGTGCCAGCAGTTTAGCCCGGGAGGGCGGGGCTGAGCAGTTCTTC. The encoded protein is CASSLAREGGAEQFF.

V usage is TRBV2 and J usage is TRBJ2-1; D perhaps matches TRBD1 (6 bases). This CDR3 is built from 17 residues. V was clipped by 6 bases and J by 5 bases, with 23 bases between them. Looked up from germline, CDR1 is SNHLY and CDR2 is FYNNEI. The CDR3 region is CASRGRTYRVPHNEQFF. The CDR3 DNA reads as TGTGCCAGCAGAGGCCGAACGTACAGGGTGCCACACAATGAGCAGTTCTTC.

The chain uses TRBV2 and TRBJ1-5; the D gene is possibly TRBD1 (5 bases). The CDR3 runs to 13 residues. With 7 bases removed from V and 5 bases from J, the gap between germline ends came to 12 bases. The germline gives CDR1 SNHLY, CDR2 FYNNEI. The CDR3 region has the DNA TGTGCCAGCACCCGACAGTTGGATCAGCCCCAGCATTTT. It yields the protein CASTRQLDQPQHF. The variable domain in full, with the rest retrieved from reference TRBV2 and TRBJ1-5, is EPEVTQTPSHQVTQMGQEVILRCVPISNHLYFYWYRQILGQKVEFLVSFYNNEISEKSEIFDDQFSVERPDGSNFTLKIRSTKLEDSAMYFCASTRQLDQPQHFGDGTRLSIL.

This clone was recorded a few times. The rearrangement joins TRBV14 to TRBJ2-2, with no clear D. Germline V CDR1 and CDR2: SGHDN, FVKESK. The CDR3 spans 15 residues. V lost 1 base and J 2 bases, leaving 8 bases between the germline ends. CDR3 in amino acids: CASSQAGGNTGELFF. For the CDR3, the DNA is TGTGCCAGCAGCCAAGCAGGCGGAAACACCGGGGAGCTGTTTTTT.

This chain links TRBV13 with TRBJ1-2; D remains ambiguous. Trimming cost V 6 bases and J 8 bases, with 16 bases left between them. The germline V gene has CDR1 PRHDT and CDR2 FYEKMQ (reference sequence). The CDR3 loop spans 13 amino acids. CDR3 sequence: CASSFPRGNGYTF. The CDR3 DNA reads TGTGCCAGCAGTTTCCCCCGAGGCAACGGCTACACCTTC.